These 8 T cell receptor beta chains share one sample of origin, sequenced in a study of T cell responses to AZD1222 COVID-19 vaccine. TCRdb's table, derived via immunoSEQ multiplex PCR, lists solely in-frame clones and lacks some. The sample carries about 79,000 clones, over 75% recorded once. The sequenced sample was peripheral blood, obtained on day 0 of AZD1222 vaccination. All receptors derive from an adult in good health.

The rearrangement uses TRBV12-3 or TRBV12-4 and TRBJ1-1; no reliable D call. This CDR3 is 13 amino acids long. Trimming pared 4 bases from V and 1 base from J, leaving 7 bases between. The DNA of the CDR3 is TGTGCCAGCAGTTACACTTCGAACACTGAAGCTTTCTTT. This sequence encodes CASSYTSNTEAFF.

V is TRBV7-8 and J is TRBJ1-6; the D is unclear. Trimming removed 1 base from V and 0 bases from J, with 7 bases in between. CDR3 length: 16 amino acids. Germline V gene lookup returns CDR1 SGHVS and CDR2 FQNEAQ. The CDR3 reads CASSLDSTSYNSPLHF. DNA of the CDR3: TGTGCCAGCAGCTTAGACAGTACCTCCTATAATTCACCCCTCCACTTT.

V is TRBV7-9 and J is TRBJ2-7, with D unclear. There are 12 residues in the CDR3. V lost 1 base and J lost 2, with 3 bases in between. The germline gives CDR1 SEHNR, CDR2 FQNEAQ (reference sequence). CDR3 in DNA: TGTGCCAGCAGCTTAGTTGCCTACGAGCAGTACTTC. Translated: CASSLVAYEQYF.

This chain connects TRBV10-1 to TRBJ2-1; D is possibly TRBD1 (5 bases). The CDR3 runs 16 residues. The V gene lost 6 bases and the J gene lost 10 bases, with 25 bases spanning the gap. The germline V gene has CDR1 WNHNN and CDR2 SYGVQD (reference sequence). Written as DNA, the CDR3 is TGCGCCAGCAGCGCCTCAAGGCAGGGAAGTATCGGCGAGCAGTTCTTC. It codes for CASSASRQGSIGEQFF.

The CDR3 loop is CASSVTGTMNTEAFF. CDR3 sequence (DNA): TGTGCCAGCAGCGTTACCGGGACGATGAACACTGAAGCTTTCTTT. This chain links TRBV2 with TRBJ1-1; possible D gene TRBD1, 5 bases. Germline V gene data show CDR1 as SNHLY and CDR2 as FYNNEI. This CDR3 spans 15 amino acids. Trimming cost V 6 bases and J 0 bases, with 14 bases left between them.

In its sample, this clone was seen once. The rearrangement uses TRBV27 and TRBJ2-1, with TRBD2 as a possible D gene (5 bases). In germline, CDR1 is MNHEY, CDR2 SMNVEV (reference sequence). Deletions cut 8 bases from V and 1 base from J, with 9 bases between. This CDR3 has 13 amino acids. Written as DNA, the CDR3 is TGTGCCAGCCGGGGTTTTTCCTACAATGAGCAGTTCTTC. Protein sequence: CASRGFSYNEQFF.

This clone occurred a few times. The chain is built from TRBV4-1 and TRBJ1-2, with a possible D match to TRBD1 (5 bases). This CDR3 is 14 amino acids long. Trimming cost V 1 base and J 13 bases, with 19 bases left between them. Germline V gene sequence: CDR1 MGHRA, CDR2 YSYEKL. Here the CDR3 DNA reads TGCGCCAGCAGCCAAGTAAAAGTGGCAGGGCTGCCCACCTTC. Its translation is CASSQVKVAGLPTF.

The chain recombines TRBV7-9 with TRBJ2-3, with D tentatively TRBD2 (7 bases). From germline, CDR1 is SEHNR and CDR2 FQNEAQ (reference sequence). V was shortened by 1 base and J by 5 bases, with 16 bases between the two germline ends. CDR3 length: 16 residues. The CDR3 sequence: CASSLDMWGGLDTQYF. Here the CDR3 DNA reads TGTGCCAGCAGCTTAGATATGTGGGGGGGCCTAGATACGCAGTATTTT. Filled out from reference TRBV7-9 and TRBJ2-3, the complete variable domain reads DTGVSQNPRHKITKRGQNVTFRCDPISEHNRLYWYRQTLGQGPEFLTYFQNEAQLEKSRLLSDRFSAERPKGSFSTLEIQRTEQGDSAMYLCASSLDMWGGLDTQYFGPGTRLTVL.